The clone carrying this T cell receptor (beta chain) was recorded a few times. Alongside a J-beta primer mix, a sample-barcoded 5' primer served in a second PCR lasting about 7 to 12 cycles. Using its own MiXCR run on the 5' RACE reads, TCRdb lists one record per CDR3 protein. Of about 800,000 distinct CDR3 sequences detected, 25% appear once; the ten largest clones hold more than 3%. The CDR3 has 16 residues. Germline values: CDR1 DFQATT, CDR2 SNEGSKA (reference sequence). The data belong to a study of blood T cells in healthy people across ages. These data were likewise used in another study, on T cells of mothers and their children. That work adds: Related pairs of mothers and children showed slightly higher, non-significant overlap versus unrelated pairs.

The chain uses TRBV20-1 and TRBJ2-1; perhaps TRBD2 as D (6 bases). Matching the DNA end better, TRBJ2-7 makes the J call doubtful. The receptor's source is a boy aged 10-17 years in good health. Sequenced: blood. In DNA form, the CDR3 reads TGCAGTGCTAGCCCCAGCGGGTTCGGGGCTCCCTACGAGCAGTACTTC. The encoded protein is CSASPSGFGAPYEQYF.